The sample holds many counts of the clone carrying this TCR beta chain. The antigen is undetermined. RNA transcripts were the source from which TCR beta CDR3 regions were amplified. Following a first-round RT-PCR that used HTBI primers, a second-round multiplex PCR was carried out. From the multiplex PCR reads, TCRdb called clonotypes with MiXCR, one entry per CDR3 protein. The top ten clones hold more than 8.5% of a sample with about 500,000 distinct CDR3 sequences, about an eighth of them seen once. This sample was taken from a study of Graves' ophthalmopathy and Graves' hyperthyroidism. General study points: Also, most clonotypes expanded in the thyroid above 0.001 frequency appeared in blood. The model predicted ophthalmopathy progression with 60% to 71% sensitivity and around 72% specificity.

The CDR3 is 17 amino acids. Looked up from germline, CDR1 is SGDLS and CDR2 is YYNGEE. V lost 6 bases to trimming and J lost 1 base, with 19 bases between them. The chain is built from TRBV9 and TRBJ2-2, with D possibly TRBD2 on 5 matching bases. The TCR originated in a woman younger than 45 with Graves' ophthalmopathy. Input material: blood. For the CDR3, the DNA is TGTGCCAGCAACCCAGAGGGCCACATATTGAACACCGGGGAGCTGTTTTTT. The encoded protein is CASNPEGHILNTGELFF.